Described below is a single T cell receptor (beta chain) sequence and its context. Its antigen is currently unknown. This record comes from a study of CD8+ T cells in alopecia areata. Documented treatment: oral pan-JAK inhibitor, 5-10 mg twice daily. Lesional scalp tissue (obtained by punch biopsy) and peripheral blood were collected from alopecia areata patients. Sorting of CD4+ and CD8+ T cells was performed on PBMCs. Germline assignment: CDR1 SQVTM and CDR2 ANQGSEA. J was trimmed by 6 bases and V by 7 bases; bases with no gene match: 10. The CDR3 extends over 13 amino acids. Study observations and caveats: Within the top 100, expanded CD8+ clones significantly decreased with tofacitinib, as did scalp clonality. Many of the expanded lesional clones endured in scalp and blood while on tofacitinib.

RNA extraction was followed by reverse transcription into cDNA, which acted as the sequencing template. Sequencing used immunoSEQ multiplex PCR; TCRdb keeps in-frame clones, though not all of them. The sample yields approximately 200,000 clones, about three fifths seen once. V and J are TRBV29-1 and TRBJ2-7, with 9 bases aligning to TRBD1. Here the sequenced sample was CD4+ T cells sorted from blood, taken at week 4, from a patient treated with tofacitinib. The source of this sequence is a human donor with alopecia areata. CDR3 bases: TGCAGCGCCGACAGGGGGTCGCGTCGCGAGCAGTACTTC. Translated, it gives CSADRGSRREQYF.